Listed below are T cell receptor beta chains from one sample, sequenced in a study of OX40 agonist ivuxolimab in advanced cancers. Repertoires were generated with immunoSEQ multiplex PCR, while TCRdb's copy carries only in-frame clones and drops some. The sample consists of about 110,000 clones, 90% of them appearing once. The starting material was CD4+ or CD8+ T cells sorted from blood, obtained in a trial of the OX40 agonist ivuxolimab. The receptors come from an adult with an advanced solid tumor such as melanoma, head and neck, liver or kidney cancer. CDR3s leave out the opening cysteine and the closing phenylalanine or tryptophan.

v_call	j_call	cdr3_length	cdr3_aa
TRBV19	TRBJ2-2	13	ASSLDRGNTGELF
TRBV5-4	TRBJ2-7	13	ASTNESQGDYEQY
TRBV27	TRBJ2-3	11	ASSYLGTDTQY
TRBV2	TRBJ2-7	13	ASSEVQMSSYEQY
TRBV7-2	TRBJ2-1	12	ASSFTPSRYEQF
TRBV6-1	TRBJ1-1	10	ASSRGNTEAF
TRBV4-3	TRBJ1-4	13	ASSQGAHSNEKLF
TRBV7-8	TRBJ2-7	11	ASSLAGGYEQY
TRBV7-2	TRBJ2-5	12	ASSQGQAWETQY
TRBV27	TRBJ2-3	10	ASSLNTDTQY
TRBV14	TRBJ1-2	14	ASSQGTTGANYGYT
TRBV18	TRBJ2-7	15	ASSPPMASGGSYEQY